The 14 T cell receptor beta chains given below trace back to one sample, sequenced in a study of T cells in women clearing cervical HPV infection. Libraries were prepared by immunoSEQ multiplex PCR; TCRdb keeps only in-frame clonotypes and omits some of them. The sample includes tens of thousands of clones. The sample was blood buffy coat. These receptors all come from a woman between 18 and 70 years old with a cervical HPV16 infection that either progressed to CIN3+ or cleared (not recorded which).

As concerns this clone: The missing CDR3 end, 3 residues past where the read stops, is filled in from the germline J gene. V and J are TRBV2 and TRBJ2-3, with D perhaps TRBD1 (6 bases). V shed 4 bases and J shed 3 bases, with 8 bases lying between them. The length of the CDR3 is 13 residues. CDR1 is SNHLY and CDR2 is FYNNEI in the germline V gene. CDR3 residues: CASSVGQTDTQYF. The DNA read from the CDR3 is TGTGCCAGCAGTGTGGGACAAACAGATACG.

CDR3 bases read: TGTGCCAGCAGTTTAAGTAACGGGGTGAACACTGAA. It yields the protein CASSLSNGVNTE. The whole CDR3 region reads CASSLSNGVNTEAFF. The chain employs TRBV27 and TRBJ1-1; D not certain. Read sequence stops 3 residues before the CDR3 end, and the germline J gene provides the missing end. V was shortened by 2 bases and J by 0 bases, with 10 bases between the two germline ends. CDR3 length: 15 residues. Germline CDR1 is MNHEY and CDR2 is SMNVEV (reference sequence).

Concerning this clone itself: The read ends 3 residues shy of where the CDR3 ends; the end is completed using the germline J gene. The chain recombines TRBV20-1 with TRBJ2-3; no firm D call. CDR3 length equals 14 residues. The V and J ends lost 1 base and 0 bases respectively, with 8 bases between them. Germline-derived CDR1 and CDR2 are DFQATT and SNEGSKA (reference sequence). The CDR3 loop reads CSARVRQSTDTQYF. CDR3 bases read: TGCAGTGCTAGAGTGAGGCAGAGCACAGATACG.

This clone counts as medium-sized by frequency. The read gets to within 3 residues of the CDR3 end, and the germline J gene fills in the rest. The chain has TRBV4-1 and TRBJ1-1, with a weak D call TRBD1 (6 bases). The CDR3 spans 15 residues. CDR1 and CDR2 from the germline V gene are MGHRA and YSYEKL. V lost 6 bases, J lost 2 bases, and 16 bases lay in between. The CDR3 loop reads CASRQQGALNTEAFF. CDR3 DNA, as far as it was read: TGCGCCAGCAGACAACAGGGTGCGTTAAACACTGAA.

Comments on this clone: Read coverage stops 3 residues before the CDR3 terminus; the germline J gene supplies the remainder. The chain carries TRBV7-2 and TRBJ1-2, with 9 bases aligning to TRBD1. The CDR3 loop spans 14 amino acids. Germline V gene data show CDR1 as SGHTA and CDR2 as FQGNSA. J gave up 6 bases and V 5 bases, and 7 bases lay outside the gene matches. The DNA read from the CDR3 is TGTGCCAGCAGCCCATACGGGACAGGGAATGGC. Its protein product is CASSPYGTGNG. In full, the CDR3 is CASSPYGTGNGYTF.

Worth noting for this clone: The observed sequence ends 3 residues before the CDR3 terminus, with the missing tail filled in from the germline J gene. The genes are TRBV6-2 or TRBV6-3 and TRBJ2-5; no firm D call. Per the germline V gene, CDR1 is MNHEY and CDR2 is SVGEGT. The CDR3 covers 16 residues. V was pared by 0 bases and J by 5 bases, with 16 bases between. Incomplete CDR3 DNA: TGTGCCAGCAGTTACTCGAGAGAGGCTCCCAGTGAGACC. Residues: CASSYSREAPSET. In full, the CDR3 is CASSYSREAPSETQYF.

For this clone: The read is 3 residues too short to cover the CDR3 end, so that end is filled in from the germline J gene. The V gene is TRBV28, the J gene TRBJ1-3; weak D call: TRBD1 (5 bases). The CDR3 runs to 15 residues. The germline gives CDR1 MDHEN, CDR2 SYDVKM. V was shortened by 7 bases and J by 0 bases, with 13 bases between the two germline ends. Incomplete CDR3 DNA: TGTGCCAGCATGAAGGACAATTACTCTGGAAACACC. Amino acids: CASMKDNYSGNT. The full CDR3 protein reads CASMKDNYSGNTIYF.

For this clone: With the read ending 3 residues before the CDR3 end, the germline J gene is used to fill in that end. The chain links TRBV12-5 to TRBJ1-2; 7 bases are shared with TRBD1. J was trimmed by 0 bases and V by 0 bases; bases with no gene match: 22. This CDR3 comprises 22 residues. Germline V gene sequence: CDR1 LGHNT, CDR2 FRNRAP. The CDR3 DNA, read in part, is TGTGCTAGTGGTTTGGTACTCGGGAGCAGGGGCCAACAGGGGCGGTCTAACTATGGC. Residues: CASGLVLGSRGQQGRSNYG. The entire CDR3 is CASGLVLGSRGQQGRSNYGYTF. The full variable domain, completed using reference TRBV12-5 and TRBJ1-2, is DARVTQTPRHKVTEMGQEVTMRCQPILGHNTVFWYRQTMMQGLELLAYFRNRAPLDDSGMPKDRFSAEMPDATLATLKIQPSEPRDSAVYFCASGLVLGSRGQQGRSNYGYTFGSGTRLTVV.

A word on this clone: The CDR3 end lies 3 residues beyond the end of the read and is filled in from the germline J gene. V is TRBV19 and J is TRBJ1-5, with 7 bases identical to TRBD1. The length of the CDR3 is 15 residues. The junction had 7 bases not matched to a gene; V was cut back by 4 bases and J by 4 bases. Looked up from germline, CDR1 is LNHDA and CDR2 is SQIVND (reference sequence). The CDR3 sequence is CASSTRGHDNQPQHF. The CDR3 bases that were read are TGTGCCAGTAGTACAAGGGGGCACGATAATCAGCCC.

Partial CDR3 DNA: TGCAGTGCTAGTCCCGGGGCAGCGGGCCTTAATGAAAAA. This encodes CSASPGAAGLNEK. Given in full, the CDR3 is CSASPGAAGLNEKLFF. This chain uses TRBV20-1 with TRBJ1-4; tentative D call: TRBD1 (5 bases). Read coverage stops 3 residues before the CDR3 terminus; the germline J gene supplies the remainder. Germline V gene data show CDR1 as DFQATT and CDR2 as SNEGSKA (reference sequence). Trimming took 3 bases from V and 4 from J, leaving 18 bases between them. The CDR3 has 16 amino acids.

Comment on this clone: The read comes to an end 3 residues before the CDR3 does, leaving the germline J gene to fill in the end. The chain combines TRBV7-8 with TRBJ2-3, with 7 bases identical to TRBD1. After removal of 7 bases from V and 5 bases from J, the junction contained 6 bases not matched to a gene. Per the germline V gene, CDR1 is SGHVS and CDR2 is FQNEAQ. There are 13 residues in the CDR3. The sequenced CDR3 bases are TGTGCCAGCATTGGACAGGTTCAAGATACG. Its protein is CASIGQVQDT. The CDR3 as a whole reads CASIGQVQDTQYF.

Regarding this clone: The CDR3 is cut off 3 residues early in the read; its end comes from the germline J gene. V is TRBV30 and J is TRBJ1-5; 8 bases align to TRBD1. J lost 5 bases, V lost 4 bases, and 4 bases had no gene match. The germline gives CDR1 GTSNPN, CDR2 SVGIG (reference sequence). The CDR3 extends over 13 amino acids. The CDR3 sequence: CAWTGQGDQPQHF. CDR3 DNA, as far as it was read: TGTGCCTGGACCGGACAGGGCGATCAGCCC.

Regarding this clone: The read comes to an end 3 residues before the CDR3 does, leaving the germline J gene to fill in the end. The chain recombines TRBV5-6 with TRBJ2-3; the D gene is possibly TRBD2 (6 bases). The CDR3 extends over 14 amino acids. Germline V lookup: CDR1 SGHDT, CDR2 YYEEEE. Trimming stripped 4 bases from V and 3 bases from J, with 12 bases between. CDR3 protein: CASSLGRGTDTQYF. The CDR3 bases that were read are TGTGCCAGCAGCCTTGGACGGGGGACAGATACG.

Note on this clone: The read halts 3 residues ahead of the CDR3 end, with the missing end drawn from the germline J gene. This rearrangement joins TRBV2 to TRBJ2-6, with a weak D call TRBD2 (6 bases). The germline V and J ends were trimmed by 8 bases and 0 bases, with 14 bases remaining between them. This CDR3 spans 16 amino acids. Germline V gene data show CDR1 as SNHLY and CDR2 as FYNNEI. CDR3 DNA, as far as it was read: TGTGCCAGCTTTTGGGACTTCAGCTCTGGGGCCAACGTC. Protein sequence: CASFWDFSSGANV. The whole CDR3 protein reads CASFWDFSSGANVLTF.